This TCR beta chain was identified during a study of spatial heterogeneity in lung cancer. Study-level background: Consistent detection of more beta-chain than alpha-chain sequences was observed.

TCR cDNA molecules each carried a unique molecular identifier. TCRdb reanalysed the 5' RACE reads using MiXCR and keeps one entry per CDR3 protein. The profile shows about 3,300 distinct CDR3 sequences, roughly 3.5% of them singletons. By frequency in the sample, this clonotype is medium-sized. A library made for alpha chains picked up this beta chain off target, so its size means little. Sample time point: sample taken at primary tumor resection. There were some 76 donors, all of them untreated patients with early-stage non-small cell lung cancer. This specimen was lung tissue, taken at surgery. The TCR comes from a human donor with early-stage non-small cell lung cancer.

CDR3 region: CASSLVDNEQFF. The CDR3 coding sequence is TGTGCCAGCAGCTTAGTGGACAATGAGCAGTTCTTC. The chain uses TRBV7-9 and TRBJ2-1; D uncertain. Trimming removed 1 base from V and 5 bases from J, with 3 bases in between. This CDR3 comprises 12 residues. In germline, CDR1 is SEHNR, CDR2 FQNEAQ (reference sequence). The complete variable domain, with remaining parts taken from reference TRBV7-9 and TRBJ2-1, reads DTGVSQNPRHKITKRGQNVTFRCDPISEHNRLYWYRQTLGQGPEFLTYFQNEAQLEKSRLLSDRFSAERPKGSFSTLEIQRTEQGDSAMYLCASSLVDNEQFFGPGTRLTVL.